A selection of T cell receptor beta chains follows, all from one sample in a study of cytomegalovirus exposure and HLA in healthy donors. Some clones are missing from TCRdb's copy, which holds only in-frame ones; the method was immunoSEQ multiplex PCR. The sample includes about 160,000 clones, roughly 84% seen only once; the top ten take 0.35% to 0.45%. Sequenced input: PBMCs. These receptor sequences come from a boy aged 2 to 10 in good health and CMV-seronegative. Each CDR3 is given with its conserved first and last residue. D genes are given only for firm matches. Some rows have no size entry. The others give once, few or many, or a class for an expanded clone.

TRBV15,TRBJ2-2,-,TRBD2,TGTGCCACCAGCAGGGTGACTAGCGGGTCTACCGGGGAGCTGTTTTTT,CATSRVTSGSTGELFF
TRBV6-1,TRBJ1-5,few,TRBD1,TGTGCCAGCACCCCAAGGACAGGGGTCAATCAGCCCCAGCATTTT,CASTPRTGVNQPQHF
TRBV6-5,TRBJ2-7,-,TRBD2,TGTGCCAGCACTCACGGGACTAGTCCTAGAGAGCAGTACTTC,CASTHGTSPREQYF
TRBV4-2,TRBJ2-5,-,TRBD2,TGTGCCAGCAGCCAAGATATCCAGCTAGCGGGAGGGTGGGAGACCCAGTACTTC,CASSQDIQLAGGWETQYF
TRBV10-3,TRBJ1-3,-,TRBD1,TGTGCCATCAGTGAGTCGCGGGGACAGATCTCTGGAAACACCATATATTTT,CAISESRGQISGNTIYF
TRBV5-1,TRBJ1-2,-,TRBD1,TGCGCCAGCAGCTTGGGACAGGGGAATGGCTACACCTTC,CASSLGQGNGYTF
TRBV7-9,TRBJ2-7,-,-,TGTGCCAGCATCAAGGGAGGAAATATGAACGAGCAGTACTTC,CASIKGGNMNEQYF
TRBV27,TRBJ2-3,-,TRBD2,TGTGCCAGCAGTTTATTGGGACTAGAGGGGGATACGCAGTATTTT,CASSLLGLEGDTQYF
TRBV10-3,TRBJ2-7,once,-,TGTGCCATCAGTGAGCCAGGGAATAGGGAGCAGTACTTC,CAISEPGNREQYF
TRBV28,TRBJ1-1,-,-,TGTGCCAGCACCCTAGGGGGTTGGGGCACTGAAGCTTTCTTT,CASTLGGWGTEAFF
TRBV18,TRBJ2-3,-,TRBD1,TGTGCCAGCTCATTCGACAGGGGGAGCACAGATACGCAGTATTTT,CASSFDRGSTDTQYF
TRBV4-2,TRBJ1-5,-,-,TGTGCCAGCAGCCAAATAAATCAGCCCCAGCATTTT,CASSQINQPQHF
TRBV7-8,TRBJ1-5,-,-,TGTGCCAGCAGCTTAGGCAGTGGGCTGTATAGCAATCAGCCCCAGCATTTT,CASSLGSGLYSNQPQHF
TRBV5-1,TRBJ2-1,-,TRBD2,TGCGCCAGCAGCTTTGCGGGAGCAATCCACAATGAGCAGTTCTTC,CASSFAGAIHNEQFF
TRBV2,TRBJ1-1,-,-,TGTGCCAGCATTACTCCCCAGGTGAACACTGAAGCTTTCTTT,CASITPQVNTEAFF
TRBV27,TRBJ1-5,once,-,TGTGCCAGCAGTTCTTTAGGGGTGATGGGCAATCAGCCCCAGCATTTT,CASSSLGVMGNQPQHF
TRBV6-5,TRBJ2-3,-,TRBD2,TGTGCCAGCAGTCGCGAGGGACTAGGGTTAGATACGCAGTATTTT,CASSREGLGLDTQYF
TRBV5-1,TRBJ2-7,-,TRBD1,TGCGCCAGCAGCTTGGGGGACAGGGGCTTACGCTCCTACGAGCAGTACTTC,CASSLGDRGLRSYEQYF